Listed here are 20 T cell receptor beta chains from one sample, sequenced in a study of CD8+ T cells in alopecia areata. Sequencing templates came from extracted RNA that was reverse transcribed into cDNA. TCRdb's table, derived via immunoSEQ multiplex PCR, lists solely in-frame clones and lacks some. The sample shows about 180,000 clones, about 47% of them seen only once. Noted treatment: oral pan-JAK inhibitor, 5-10 mg twice daily. This specimen consisted of CD8+ T cells sorted from blood, obtained around week 54, from a patient treated with tofacitinib. Receptors originate from a human donor with alopecia areata.

A few counts support this clone. The V and J genes are TRBV29-1 and TRBJ2-1, with 14 nucleotides matching TRBD2. There are 14 residues in the CDR3. J lost 9 bases, V lost 5 bases, and 6 bases had no gene match. Germline V lookup: CDR1 SQVTM, CDR2 ANQGSEA. The CDR3 sequence is CSVYGTSGGGEQFF. CDR3 bases: TGCAGCGTTTACGGGACTAGCGGGGGAGGTGAGCAGTTCTTC.

This clone was recorded a few times. The chain uses TRBV29-1 and TRBJ1-3; D ambiguous. Germline V gives CDR1 SQVTM, CDR2 ANQGSEA. V shed 4 bases and J shed 0 bases, with 7 bases lying between them. CDR3 length: 13 residues. For the CDR3, the DNA is TGCAGCGTTGGGGCAGTCTCTGGAAACACCATATATTTT. It specifies CSVGAVSGNTIYF. Supplemented by reference TRBV29-1 and TRBJ1-3, the full variable domain reads SAVISQKPSRDICQRGTSLTIQCQVDSQVTMMFWYRQQPGQSLTLIATANQGSEATYESGFVIDKFPISRPNLTFSTLTVSNMSPEDSSIYLCSVGAVSGNTIYFGEGSWLTVV.

V usage is TRBV5-1 and J usage is TRBJ2-2; no firm D call. CDR3 length: 15 residues. The ends were cut back, 3 bases at V and 5 bases at J, with 14 bases in the middle. CDR1 and CDR2 from the germline V gene are SGHRS and YFSETQ. The CDR3 nucleotides read TGCGCCAGCAGCTCGGACGGCAGGTGGACCGGGGAGCTGTTTTTT. Its translation: CASSSDGRWTGELFF.

In its sample, this clone was seen a few times. The chain joins TRBV9 to TRBJ1-5, with 7 bases lining up with TRBD1. The CDR3 extends over 14 amino acids. Germline lookup yields CDR1 SGDLS and CDR2 YYNGEE. The V and J ends lost 3 bases and 7 bases, in that order; junction bases with no gene match: 7. This chain's CDR3 is CASSADRENQPQHF. In DNA form, the CDR3 reads TGTGCCAGCAGCGCTGACAGGGAAAACCAGCCCCAGCATTTT.

This clone was recorded a few times. This rearrangement joins TRBV29-1 to TRBJ2-2; 8 bases are a match to TRBD2. From germline, CDR1 is SQVTM and CDR2 ANQGSEA. The CDR3 is made up of 15 amino acids. With V trimmed by 4 bases and J by 2 bases, 6 bases remained unmatched. This CDR3 is CSVVGRGVNTGELFF. The DNA of the CDR3 is TGCAGCGTTGTCGGGCGGGGGGTAAACACCGGGGAGCTGTTTTTT.

The chain has TRBV25-1 and TRBJ2-1; unclear D gene. CDR1 MGHDK and CDR2 SYGVNS come from the germline V gene. This CDR3 is built from 14 residues. V dropped 3 bases and J dropped 5 bases, with 11 bases sitting between them. DNA for the CDR3: TGTGCCAGCAGTGAGGTCACCTTAGACAATGAGCAGTTCTTC. Translated, it gives CASSEVTLDNEQFF.

This CDR3 reads CASSPNRGTQYF. The CDR3 nucleotides are TGCGCCAGCAGCCCAAACAGGGGCACCCAGTATTTT. The V call is TRBV5-1, the J call TRBJ2-3; 7 bases line up with TRBD1. CDR1 and CDR2 from the germline V gene are SGHRS and YFSETQ. The CDR3 covers 12 residues. With 4 bases clipped from V and 12 bases from J, the junction kept 8 bases outside the gene matches.

The V call is TRBV27, the J call TRBJ2-7; 7 bases fit TRBD1. The CDR3 covers 12 residues. Germline V CDR1 and CDR2: MNHEY, SMNVEV (reference sequence). V gave up 4 bases and J gave up 6 bases; unmatched junction bases: 3. CDR3 in DNA: TGTGCCAGCAGTTCGGACAGGCTCGAGCAGTACTTC. Its protein is CASSSDRLEQYF.

This clone occurred once. The chain employs TRBV9 and TRBJ2-5; D ambiguous. The CDR3 covers 14 residues. Trimming cost V 4 bases and J 2 bases, with 12 bases left between them. CDR1 and CDR2 (germline): SGDLS, YYNGEE. CDR3 loop: CASSPSGWQETQYF. The CDR3 nucleotides read TGTGCCAGCAGCCCCTCGGGTTGGCAAGAGACCCAGTACTTC.

The V and J genes are TRBV5-6 and TRBJ2-1; 16 bases fit TRBD2. Germline CDR1 is SGHDT and CDR2 is YYEEEE. This CDR3 contains 16 residues. After removal of 4 bases from V and 5 bases from J, the junction contained 3 bases not matched to a gene. CDR3 residues: CASSLGLAGGHNEQFF. The CDR3 nucleotides read TGTGCCAGCAGCCTGGGACTAGCGGGGGGGCACAATGAGCAGTTCTTC.

The V call is TRBV6-6, the J call TRBJ1-1; D unclear. The CDR3 is 16 residues long. Germline assignment: CDR1 MNHNY and CDR2 SVGAGI (reference sequence). V shed 8 bases and J shed 0 bases, with 19 bases lying between them. The DNA for the CDR3 is TGTGCCAGCTTCCTGATTGAGGCGTCCCTGAACACTGAAGCTTTCTTT. Its translation is CASFLIEASLNTEAFF.

The CDR3 nucleotides are TGTGCCAGCAGCCCCCCAGGGGAAATTCAGCCCCAGCATTTT. It translates to CASSPPGEIQPQHF. V and J are TRBV7-9 and TRBJ1-5, with a weak D call TRBD1 (6 bases). The germline V and J ends were trimmed by 5 bases and 6 bases, with 14 bases remaining between them. CDR3 size: 14 residues. CDR1 and CDR2 from the germline V gene are SEHNR and FQNEAQ (reference sequence).

This clone occurred once. V and J are TRBV30 and TRBJ1-3; a weak D match, TRBD1 (6 bases). Germline CDR1 and CDR2: GTSNPN and SVGIG (reference sequence). V lost 2 bases to trimming and J lost 0 bases, with 8 bases between them. CDR3 size: 14 residues. CDR3 residues: CAWSPGDSGNTIYF. The CDR3, as DNA: TGTGCCTGGAGTCCAGGGGACTCTGGAAACACCATATATTTT. The full variable domain, rest sourced from reference TRBV30 and TRBJ1-3, is SQTIHQWPATLVQPVGSPLSLECTVEGTSNPNLYWYRQAAGRGLQLLFYSVGIGQISSEVPQNLSASRPQDRQFILSSKKLLLSDSGFYLCAWSPGDSGNTIYFGEGSWLTVV.

Remarks on this clone: This sample also contains other DNA sequences that code for the same CDR3. The chain joins TRBV10-3 to TRBJ2-3; 14 bases fit TRBD2. The CDR3 loop spans 14 amino acids. Looked up from germline, CDR1 is ENHRY and CDR2 is SYGVKD. The trim removed 4 bases at V and 6 bases at J, leaving 0 bases unmatched. CDR3 bases: TGTGCCATCAGTGGGACTAGCGGGGGGGATACGCAGTATTTT. Its translation: CAISGTSGGDTQYF.

The chain uses TRBV4-1 and TRBJ2-3, with D tentatively TRBD2 (5 bases). Germline V CDR1 and CDR2: MGHRA, YSYEKL. Trimming shortened V by 0 bases and J by 5 bases, and 15 bases separated the two germline ends. The CDR3 is 16 residues long. CDR3 sequence: CASSQDLGVRGDTQYF. CDR3 in DNA: TGCGCCAGCAGCCAAGATCTCGGGGTTCGGGGAGATACGCAGTATTTT.

The chain links TRBV30 to TRBJ2-7; 12 bases match TRBD1. The germline V gene encodes CDR1 GTSNPN and CDR2 SVGIG (reference sequence). The CDR3 is 15 residues long. The J segment lost 6 bases and the V segment lost 0 bases, leaving 6 bases of the junction unmatched. CDR3 DNA: TGTGCCTGGAGTGTTGAGGGACAGGGGGCGTTCGAGCAGTACTTC. Encoded protein: CAWSVEGQGAFEQYF.

The chain couples TRBV11-2 to TRBJ2-3; 9 positions match TRBD1. Germline V gene lookup returns CDR1 SGHAT and CDR2 FQNNGV. This CDR3 contains 15 residues. V shed 4 bases and J 3 bases; nucleotides not matched to a gene: 5. In DNA, the CDR3 is TGTGCCAGCAGCTCGCGGGACAGGGAGACAGATACGCAGTATTTT. Translating gives CASSSRDRETDTQYF.

In its sample, this clone was seen a few times. The J gene is TRBJ1-3, the V gene TRBV29-1, with D perhaps TRBD1 (5 bases). Germline-derived CDR1 and CDR2 are SQVTM and ANQGSEA. With 5 bases removed from V and 4 bases from J, the gap between germline ends came to 9 bases. The CDR3 length is 12 residues. The CDR3 DNA follows: TGCAGCGTTTGGGGGAGCGGAAACACCATATATTTT. The encoded protein is CSVWGSGNTIYF.

The table lists this clone with a few counts. V usage is TRBV6-5 and J usage is TRBJ2-7; TRBD1 matches 11 bases. The trim removed 4 bases at V and 2 bases at J, leaving 7 bases unmatched. CDR1 and CDR2 from the germline V gene are MNHEY and SVGAGI. This CDR3 is built from 16 residues. In DNA form, the CDR3 reads TGTGCCAGCAGTTGGGGACAGGGGGAAGCAGCCTACGAGCAGTACTTC. As protein: CASSWGQGEAAYEQYF.

This clone was detected only a few times. The chain joins TRBV4-3 to TRBJ1-6, with 9 bases identical to TRBD1. Germline CDR1 reads LGHNA; CDR2 reads YSLEER. V lost 5 bases and J lost 9; bases outside the gene matches: 11. The CDR3 consists of 16 residues. CDR3 coding DNA: TGCGCCAGCAGCAACCGGGACAGGGAGGCGTTTTCACCCCTCCACTTT. It encodes CASSNRDREAFSPLHF.